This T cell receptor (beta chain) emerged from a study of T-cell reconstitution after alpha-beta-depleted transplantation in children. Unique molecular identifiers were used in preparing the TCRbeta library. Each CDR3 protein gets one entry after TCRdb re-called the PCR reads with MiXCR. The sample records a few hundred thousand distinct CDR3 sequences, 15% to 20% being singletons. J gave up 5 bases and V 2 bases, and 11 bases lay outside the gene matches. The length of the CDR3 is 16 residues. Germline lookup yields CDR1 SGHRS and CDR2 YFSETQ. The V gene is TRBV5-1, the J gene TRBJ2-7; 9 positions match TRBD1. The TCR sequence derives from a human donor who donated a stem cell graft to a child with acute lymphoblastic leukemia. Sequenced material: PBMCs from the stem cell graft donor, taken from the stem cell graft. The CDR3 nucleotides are TGCGCCAGCAGCTTACGTAGGGACAGGGCCGACCACGAGCAGTACTTC. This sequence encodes CASSLRRDRADHEQYF.